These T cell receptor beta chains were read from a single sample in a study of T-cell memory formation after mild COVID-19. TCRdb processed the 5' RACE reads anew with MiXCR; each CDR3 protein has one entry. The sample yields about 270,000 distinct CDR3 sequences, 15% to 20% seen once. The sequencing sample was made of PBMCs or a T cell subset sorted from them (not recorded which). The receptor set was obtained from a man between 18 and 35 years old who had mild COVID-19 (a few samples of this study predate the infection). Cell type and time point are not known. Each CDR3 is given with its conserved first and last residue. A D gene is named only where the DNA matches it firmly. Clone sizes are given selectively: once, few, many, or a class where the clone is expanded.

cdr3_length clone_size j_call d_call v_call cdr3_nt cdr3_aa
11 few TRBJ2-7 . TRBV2 TGTGCCGGGAAGCAGGCCTACGAGCAGTACTTC CAGKQAYEQYF
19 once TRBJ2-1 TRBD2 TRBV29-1 TGCAGCGTTGAAGATCAGTCGACTAGCGGGGGACTGTCCTACAATGAGCAGTTCTTC CSVEDQSTSGGLSYNEQFF
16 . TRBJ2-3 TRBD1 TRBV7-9 TGTGCCAGCAGCCCTCGACAGGGGCCCAGCACAGATACGCAGTATTTT CASSPRQGPSTDTQYF
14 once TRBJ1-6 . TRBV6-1 TGTGCCAGCACTCCAGGGTCAGGGGTTTCACCCCTCCACTTT CASTPGSGVSPLHF
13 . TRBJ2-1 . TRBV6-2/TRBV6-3 TGTGCCAGCACCGTTTTACTAGGGACAAGACAGTTCTTC CASTVLLGTRQFF
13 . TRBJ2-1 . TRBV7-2 TGTGCCAGCAGCTCCCGTGTGGGTGGTGAGCAGTTCTTC CASSSRVGGEQFF
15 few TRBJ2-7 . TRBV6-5 TGTGCCAGCAGACTCTCAGGGAGATGGGGCTACGAGCAGTACTTC CASRLSGRWGYEQYF
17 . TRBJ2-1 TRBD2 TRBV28 TGTGCCAGCAGTTCCCCACCCGGACTAGGTCGCGGTTATGAGCAGTTCTTC CASSSPPGLGRGYEQFF
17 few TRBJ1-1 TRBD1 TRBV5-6 TGTGCCAGCAGCTGGACCAAGTGGGACAGTGTGAACACTGAAGCTTTCTTT CASSWTKWDSVNTEAFF
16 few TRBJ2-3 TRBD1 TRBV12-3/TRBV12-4 TGTGCCAGCAGCCCCTACGGGACAGGGGAAAAAGATACGCAGTATTTT CASSPYGTGEKDTQYF
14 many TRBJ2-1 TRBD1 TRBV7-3 TGTGCCAGCAGCTTAGGGACAGGGAACAATGAGCAGTTCTTC CASSLGTGNNEQFF
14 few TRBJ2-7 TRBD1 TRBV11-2 TGTGCCAGCAGCTCCGAGGGGGCTCGGGGTGAGCAGTACTTC CASSSEGARGEQYF
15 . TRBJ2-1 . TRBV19 TGTGCCAGTAGTATGGAACTAAATTCCTACAATGAGCAGTTCTTC CASSMELNSYNEQFF
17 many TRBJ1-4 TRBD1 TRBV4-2 TGTGCCAGCAGCCAAGCACAGGGGGCTGCAACTAATGAAAAACTGTTTTTT CASSQAQGAATNEKLFF
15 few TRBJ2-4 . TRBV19 TGTGCCAGTAGTATCACAGCGGGCGCCGGGGGCATTCAGTACTTC CASSITAGAGGIQYF
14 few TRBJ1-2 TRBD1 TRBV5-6 TGTGCCAGCAGCTCCGAGACAGGGGACTATGGCTACACCTTC CASSSETGDYGYTF
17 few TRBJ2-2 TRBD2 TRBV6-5 TGTGCCAGCAGTTACTGGGTAGCGGGGGCGAAAACCGGGGAGCTGTTTTTT CASSYWVAGAKTGELFF
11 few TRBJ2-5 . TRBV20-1 TGCAGCCCGGTCGCTGCGGAGACCCAGTACTTC CSPVAAETQYF
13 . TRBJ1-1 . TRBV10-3 TGTGCCATCAGTGAGTCCTTGCGGGTTGAAGCTTTCTTT CAISESLRVEAFF
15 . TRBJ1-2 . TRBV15 TGTGCCACCAGCAGACATGACAGGCTGGGGTATGGCTACACCTTC CATSRHDRLGYGYTF
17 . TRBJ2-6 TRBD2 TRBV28 TGTGCCAGCAGACCCCCCGGGGGGAGCTCTGGGGCCAACGTCCTGACTTTC CASRPPGGSSGANVLTF
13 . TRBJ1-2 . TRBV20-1 TGCAGTGCTAGAGATCGACGGCGAACTGGCTACACCTTC CSARDRRRTGYTF
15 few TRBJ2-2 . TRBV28 TGTGCCAGCAGTTGGGTGGGGCGGCCCACCGGGGAGCTGTTTTTT CASSWVGRPTGELFF